There are many counts of the clone carrying this TCR beta chain. What it recognizes is unknown. This specimen belongs to a study of T cells in Graves' hyperthyroidism and ophthalmopathy. Trimming removed 6 bases at V and 5 bases at J, with 8 bases between. The CDR3 runs to 12 residues. Amplification targeted TCR beta CDR3 regions from RNA transcripts. The TCR CDR3 was amplified in a first-round RT-PCR using the HTBI primer set. TCRdb used MiXCR to reprocess the multiplex PCR reads, holding one entry per CDR3 protein. The table lists about 250,000 distinct CDR3 sequences, over 20% of them singletons. Study-wide points: It was a median 6.5 months before onset that the model predicted ophthalmopathy.

Specimen: blood. This receptor was obtained from a man aged 25-40 years with Graves' ophthalmopathy. The genes are TRBV12-3 or TRBV12-4 and TRBJ2-1; possibly TRBD2 for D (6 bases). The CDR3 here is CASSRGNNEQFF. The CDR3 DNA reads as TGTGCCAGCAGCCGCGGGAACAATGAGCAGTTCTTC.